Below, 23 T cell receptor beta chains from the same sample are listed, as sequenced in a study of CD8+CD57+ T cells in acquired aplastic anemia (dated by TCRdb to the late 2010s). The patients picked for sequencing were ones in whom flow cytometry had shown an expansion of CD8+CD57+ cells. TCRdb records Illumina HiSeq 2000 as the sequencer. Genomic DNA was used as template for profiling of TCR beta VDJ combinations and CDR3 sequences. TCRdb reanalyzed the raw reads on its own, using fastp at Q25 for trimming and MiXCR for clone calling, and kept in-frame beta chains. Under each unique CDR3 protein, matching rows form one entry showing the most common genes and DNA. The sample records 180,000 or so distinct CDR3 sequences, less than 50% of which are singletons. 1.8% of the sample rests with the top ten. Sequencing was carried out using sorted CD4+, CD8+, or CD8+CD57+ T cells (not recorded which) from PBMCs. These receptor sequences come from a human donor with aplastic anemia.

Remarks on this clonotype: A clone one base away is much larger, so this may be a read error. The gene calls are TRBV5-1 and TRBJ1-3, with D perhaps TRBD1 (5 bases). There are 17 residues in the CDR3. Germline CDR1 reads SGHRS; CDR2 reads YFSETQ. V was clipped by 0 bases and J by 0 bases, with 13 bases between them. CDR3 in DNA: TGCGCCAGCAGCTTGGCCCTGGGCAGGGACTCTGGAAACACCATATATTTT. This encodes CASSLALGRDSGNTIYF.

This clonotype appeared many times. This chain links TRBV2 with TRBJ2-5, with 8 bases aligning to TRBD2. Germline V gives CDR1 SNHLY, CDR2 FYNNEI. The CDR3 totals 15 residues. The V segment lost 5 bases and the J segment 5 bases; nucleotides outside the gene matches: 10. Here the CDR3 reads CASSLVGGRLETQYF. In DNA form, the CDR3 reads TGTGCCAGCAGTTTAGTGGGCGGGAGGTTGGAGACCCAGTACTTC.

The J gene is TRBJ1-2, the V gene TRBV19; D is perhaps TRBD1 (6 bases). Germline loops: CDR1 LNHDA, CDR2 SQIVND (reference sequence). Between the trimmed V and J ends, which lost 3 bases and 5 bases, there was a span of 13 bases. The CDR3 has 14 amino acids. In DNA form, the CDR3 reads TGTGCCAGTAGTATGGGTGGACAGACATATGGCTACACCTTC. Its translation: CASSMGGQTYGYTF. Looking up the rest from reference TRBV19 and TRBJ1-2 gives the full variable domain: DGGITQSPKYLFRKEGQNVTLSCEQNLNHDAMYWYRQDPGQGLRLIYYSQIVNDFQKGDIAEGYSVSREKKESFPLTVTSAQKNPTAFYLCASSMGGQTYGYTFGSGTRLTVV.

The chain combines TRBV10-2 with TRBJ2-3, with D maybe TRBD2 (6 bases). Germline CDR1 and CDR2: WSHSY and SAAADI. The CDR3 runs to 15 residues. Trimming cost V 5 bases and J 4 bases, with 16 bases left between them. CDR3 residues: CASSPKHGGADTQYF. The CDR3 DNA reads as TGCGCCAGCAGTCCCAAACACGGAGGGGCAGATACGCAGTATTTT.

This clonotype was counted ten times or more. In DNA, the CDR3 is TGTGCCAGCAGTTACTCCCGGGACAGGACCTACGAGCAGTACTTC. Translated: CASSYSRDRTYEQYF. The chain combines TRBV6-5 with TRBJ2-7; TRBD1 matches 8 bases. CDR1 MNHEY and CDR2 SVGAGI come from the germline V gene. J gave up 2 bases and V 0 bases, and 3 bases lay outside the gene matches. The CDR3 is made up of 15 amino acids.

In regard to this clonotype: A much more abundant neighbour one base away suggests this may be a read error. The chain uses TRBV3-1 and TRBJ2-7, with no clear D. This CDR3 has 14 amino acids. Trimming removed 5 bases from V and 0 bases from J, with 11 bases in between. Germline V gives CDR1 LGHDT, CDR2 YNNKEL (reference sequence). CDR3 in amino acids: CASSAYASSYEQYF. The CDR3 DNA reads as TGTGCCAGCAGCGCCTACGCATCCTCCTACGAGCAGTACTTC.

This clonotype appeared many times. This may arise from a read error, as a much more abundant clone is one base away. This CDR3 is missing its conserved last phenylalanine or tryptophan, likely due to a read error. The chain combines TRBV29-1 with TRBJ2-3, with D tentatively TRBD2 (6 bases). Germline loops: CDR1 SQVTM, CDR2 ANQGSEA. Trimming took off 4 bases at V and 2 bases at J, with 10 bases between the two ends. The CDR3 runs 13 residues. The CDR3 DNA reads as TGCAGCGTTGGGACTACCCACACAGATACGCAGTATCTT. This codes for CSVGTTHTDTQYL.

This clonotype was picked up a small number of times. V is TRBV20-1 and J is TRBJ1-3; D gene ambiguous. Germline V gives CDR1 DFQATT, CDR2 SNEGSKA (reference sequence). This CDR3 contains 11 residues. With 6 bases removed from V and 7 bases from J, the gap between germline ends came to 10 bases. The CDR3 sequence is CSAHIRNTIYF. The CDR3 nucleotides read TGCAGTGCCCATATCAGGAACACCATATATTTT.

The CDR3 DNA sequence: TGTGCCAGCAGCCCTCAACAGGGGGCGAGGTACGAGCAGTACTTC. Translation gives CASSPQQGARYEQYF. The rearrangement joins TRBV9 to TRBJ2-7; 9 nucleotides agree with TRBD1. CDR1 and CDR2 (germline): SGDLS, YYNGEE. The CDR3 has 15 residues. With 4 bases clipped from V and 4 bases from J, the junction kept 9 bases outside the gene matches.

This clonotype has only one observation. This chain joins TRBV20-1 and TRBJ1-6; TRBD1 is a possible D gene (5 bases). V lost 1 base and J lost 9, with 10 bases in between. CDR1 and CDR2 from the germline V gene are DFQATT and SNEGSKA (reference sequence). The CDR3 totals 13 residues. The CDR3 spells CSARARGASPLHF. CDR3 nucleotides: TGCAGTGCTAGAGCCCGAGGGGCTTCACCCCTCCACTTT.

This clonotype was observed a single time. The J gene is TRBJ1-5, the V gene TRBV24-1; D is uncertain. The CDR3 consists of 14 residues. Trimming pared 9 bases from V and 4 bases from J, leaving 15 bases between. Germline-derived CDR1 and CDR2 are KGHDR and SFDVKD. This CDR3 reads CATSQPGLNQPQHF. The CDR3 DNA sequence: TGTGCCACCTCCCAACCGGGTCTGAATCAGCCCCAGCATTTT.

This clonotype was counted between two and nine times. The chain employs TRBV18 and TRBJ2-1; D gene ambiguous. Per germline, CDR1 KGHSH and CDR2 LQKENI. This CDR3 comprises 13 residues. V gave up 3 bases and J gave up 12 bases, with 15 bases separating them. CDR3 nucleotide sequence: TGTGCCAGCTCACCCCCCAACTCACCCTCGCAGTTCTTC. Its protein product is CASSPPNSPSQFF. The whole variable domain, remainder taken from reference TRBV18 and TRBJ2-1, is NAGVMQNPRHLVRRRGQEARLRCSPMKGHSHVYWYRQLPEEGLKFMVYLQKENIIDESGMPKERFSAEFPKEGPSILRIQQVVRGDSAAYFCASSPPNSPSQFFGPGTRLTVL.

J is TRBJ1-2 and V is TRBV19, with no clear D. CDR3 length: 11 residues. Germline V gene sequence: CDR1 LNHDA, CDR2 SQIVND (reference sequence). Trimming shortened V by 11 bases and J by 4 bases, and 11 bases separated the two germline ends. The CDR3 protein is CASLDGYGYTF. DNA of the CDR3: TGTGCCTCCCTGGACGGCTATGGCTACACCTTC. Combining the CDR3 with reference TRBV19 and TRBJ1-2 gives the whole variable domain DGGITQSPKYLFRKEGQNVTLSCEQNLNHDAMYWYRQDPGQGLRLIYYSQIVNDFQKGDIAEGYSVSREKKESFPLTVTSAQKNPTAFYLCASLDGYGYTFGSGTRLTVV.

In its sample, this clonotype was seen many times. The CDR3 coding sequence is TGTGCCAGCAGCTTGGCCGGGGCAGCGGGGGACTCCTACGAGCAGTACTTC. It translates to CASSLAGAAGDSYEQYF. This chain uses TRBV5-4 with TRBJ2-7; TRBD2 agrees at 8 bases. CDR1 and CDR2 from the germline V gene are SGHNT and YYREEE (reference sequence). V shed 0 bases, J shed 0 bases, and the junction held 8 bases outside the gene matches. This CDR3 contains 17 residues.

The chain carries TRBV12-3 or TRBV12-4 and TRBJ2-2, with TRBD2 matching 10 bases. V trimming: 5 bases; J trimming: 6 bases; junction bases outside the gene matches: 6. The CDR3 runs 15 residues. The DNA of the CDR3 is TGTGCCAGCAGTCCCTTAGCGGGAGGCCCCGGGGAGCTGTTTTTT. This gives the protein CASSPLAGGPGELFF.

The gene calls are TRBV7-7 and TRBJ2-1, with D perhaps TRBD2 (6 bases). This CDR3 has 14 residues. The germline CDR1 and CDR2 sequences are SSHAT and FNYEAQ (reference sequence). CDR3 DNA sequence: TGTACTAGCAGCTTAGGATCATCCTACAATGAGCAGTTCTTC. Translating it yields CTSSLGSSYNEQFF.

This clonotype came up many times. V usage is TRBV9 and J usage is TRBJ1-2; D call uncertain. This CDR3 comprises 13 residues. Germline CDR1 reads SGDLS; CDR2 reads YYNGEE. Trimming removed 0 bases at V and 4 bases at J, with 7 bases between. CDR3 sequence reads: CASSVGVSYGYTF. Here the CDR3 DNA reads TGTGCCAGCAGCGTAGGCGTAAGCTATGGCTACACCTTC.

This clonotype showed up many times. The chain links TRBV11-2 to TRBJ2-7, with 12 bases lining up with TRBD2. J gave up 2 bases and V 6 bases, and 5 bases lay outside the gene matches. This CDR3 is 15 amino acids long. CDR1 is SGHAT and CDR2 is FQNNGV in the germline V gene. The chain's CDR3 is CASSYTSGRTYEQYF. DNA for the CDR3: TGTGCCAGCAGTTATACTAGCGGGAGGACCTACGAGCAGTACTTC.

The chain carries TRBV25-1 and TRBJ2-5; 10 nucleotides line up with TRBD2. V trimming: 5 bases; J trimming: 5 bases; junction bases outside the gene matches: 5. Per the germline V gene, CDR1 is MGHDK and CDR2 is SYGVNS. CDR3 length: 14 amino acids. The CDR3 region is CASSSSGSPETQYF. The CDR3, as DNA: TGTGCCAGCAGTTCTAGCGGGAGTCCGGAGACCCAGTACTTC.

The CDR3 DNA sequence: TGCGCCAGCAGAGACCAGGGCACAGATACGCAGTATTTT. Translated, it gives CASRDQGTDTQYF. The chain is built from TRBV5-1 and TRBJ2-3; D gene uncertain. The CDR3 is 13 amino acids. Trimming stripped 5 bases from V and 1 base from J, with 8 bases between. Germline CDR1 and CDR2: SGHRS and YFSETQ.

The chain employs TRBV29-1 and TRBJ1-3; D is undetermined. V lost 4 bases to trimming and J lost 1 base, with 5 bases between them. Germline V gene data show CDR1 as SQVTM and CDR2 as ANQGSEA. CDR3 size: 12 residues. For the CDR3, the DNA is TGCAGCGTTGCCAAATCTGGAAACACCATATATTTT. Residues: CSVAKSGNTIYF.

The V and J genes are TRBV4-3 and TRBJ1-4, with D possibly being TRBD1 (5 bases). CDR3 length: 15 residues. From germline, CDR1 is LGHNA and CDR2 YSLEER. Trimming stripped 11 bases from V and 5 bases from J, with 21 bases between. The CDR3 region is CAGAKGGGGNEKLFF. For the CDR3, the DNA is TGCGCCGGCGCCAAAGGCGGGGGAGGGAATGAAAAACTGTTTTTT.

Many counts were recorded for this clonotype. As DNA, the CDR3 is TGTGCCAGTAGTATAGGCGCTGCCGCAGGGACAGGGAGAGGAAACACCATATATTTT. Its translation is CASSIGAAAGTGRGNTIYF. The rearrangement joins TRBV19 to TRBJ1-3, with 9 bases aligning to TRBD1. The ends lost 1 base at V and 4 bases at J; junction bases unmatched: 14. Germline CDR1 is LNHDA and CDR2 is SQIVND (reference sequence). The CDR3 has 19 amino acids.